This T cell receptor (beta chain) was sequenced during a study of CD8 T cells in Susac syndrome. TEMRA cells underwent FACS enrichment and CD8+ and CD4+ T cells underwent negative isolation. Random hexamers primed reverse transcription of 0.5 to 1 ug RNA. immunoSEQ multiplex PCR amplified TCR beta CDR3 across 54 Vbeta, 13 Jbeta. Using its own MiXCR run on the immunoSEQ multiplex PCR reads, TCRdb lists one record per CDR3 protein. The sample consists of about 300,000 distinct CDR3 sequences, about 89% of them appearing once. Trimming shortened V by 4 bases and J by 2 bases, and 24 bases separated the two germline ends. Germline CDR1 and CDR2: SNHLY and FYNNEI. CDR3 length: 19 amino acids.

Sequencing input: CD8+ T cells from PBMCs. The rearrangement joins TRBV2 to TRBJ1-5; weak D call: TRBD1 (6 bases). The source of this sequence is a human donor with multiple sclerosis. CDR3 sequence reads: CASSVPAGAAASRNQPQHF. CDR3 sequence (DNA): TGTGCCAGCAGTGTTCCGGCAGGGGCGGCCGCTTCTCGCAATCAGCCCCAGCATTTT.